The source of this TCR beta chain is a study of OX40 agonist ivuxolimab in advanced cancers. About the study: Dose-escalation patients were diagnosed with hepatocellular carcinoma, melanoma, renal cell cancer or head and neck cancer. It was permissible to have had prior anti-PD-1, anti-PD-L1 or anti-CTLA-4 therapy, and around 40% had some. The mean age was 60 years, ranging from about 20 to 85, with 65% to 90% of participants male. General study points: The mean number of expanded clones was higher in CD8+ T cells than in CD4+.

Clones were sequenced by immunoSEQ multiplex PCR, and TCRdb holds only the in-frame ones, with some missing. The sample consists of 45,000 to 70,000 clones, 75% to 85% of them appearing once. J lost 0 bases, V lost 5 bases, and 3 bases had no gene match. The CDR3 consists of 15 residues. Germline V lookup: CDR1 SGHNT, CDR2 YENEEA. On this clone itself: No antigen is known for it.

The TCR was taken from an adult with an advanced solid tumor such as melanoma, head and neck, liver or kidney cancer. The input for sequencing was CD4+ or CD8+ T cells sorted from blood, taken in a trial of the OX40 agonist ivuxolimab. The chain recombines TRBV11-3 with TRBJ2-3, with TRBD2 identical over 9 bases. The CDR3 loop is CASSQGLASTDTQYF. CDR3 nucleotide sequence: TGTGCCAGCAGCCAAGGACTAGCGAGCACAGATACGCAGTATTTT.